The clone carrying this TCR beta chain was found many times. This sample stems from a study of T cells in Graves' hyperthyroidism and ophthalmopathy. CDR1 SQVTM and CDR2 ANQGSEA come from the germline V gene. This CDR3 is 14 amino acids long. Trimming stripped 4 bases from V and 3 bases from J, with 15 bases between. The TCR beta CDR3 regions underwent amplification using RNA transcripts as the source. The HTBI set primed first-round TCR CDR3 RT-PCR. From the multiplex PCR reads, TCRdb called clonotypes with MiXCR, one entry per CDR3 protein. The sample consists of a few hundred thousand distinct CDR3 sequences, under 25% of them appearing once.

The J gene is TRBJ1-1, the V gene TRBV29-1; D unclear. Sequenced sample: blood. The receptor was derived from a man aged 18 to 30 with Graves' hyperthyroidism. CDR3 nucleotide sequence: TGCAGCGTTGGGTTGATGCGGGAGGACACTGAAGCTTTCTTT. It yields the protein CSVGLMREDTEAFF.